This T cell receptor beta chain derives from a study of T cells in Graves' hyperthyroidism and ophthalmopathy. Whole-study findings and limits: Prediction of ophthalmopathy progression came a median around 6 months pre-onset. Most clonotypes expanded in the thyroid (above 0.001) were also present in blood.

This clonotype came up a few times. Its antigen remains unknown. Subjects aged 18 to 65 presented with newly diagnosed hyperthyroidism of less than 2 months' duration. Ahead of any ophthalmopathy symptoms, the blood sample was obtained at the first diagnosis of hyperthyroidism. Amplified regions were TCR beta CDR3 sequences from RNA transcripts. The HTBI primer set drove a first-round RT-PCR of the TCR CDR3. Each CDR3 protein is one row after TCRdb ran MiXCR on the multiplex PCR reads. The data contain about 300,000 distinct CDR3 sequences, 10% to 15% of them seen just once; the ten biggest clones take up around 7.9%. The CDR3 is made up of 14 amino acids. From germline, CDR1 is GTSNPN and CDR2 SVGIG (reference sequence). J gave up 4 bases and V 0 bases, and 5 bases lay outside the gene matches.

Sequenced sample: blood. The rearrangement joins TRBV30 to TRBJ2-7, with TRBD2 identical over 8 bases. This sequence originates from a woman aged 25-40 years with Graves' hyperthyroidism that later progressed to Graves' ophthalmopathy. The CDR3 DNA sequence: TGTGCCTGGAGTGTACCAGCGGGAGCATACGAGCAGTACTTC. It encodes CAWSVPAGAYEQYF.